This T cell receptor (beta chain) appears in the sequencing data of a study of blood T cell repertoires in COVID-19 (dated by TCRdb to 2020 to 2021). Regarding the study in general: Samples from collaborators originated in the United States, Italy and Spain and spanned both the acute and convalescent phases of COVID-19. The material from the prospective study consisted of cDNA or gDNA derived from T cells, B-cell-depleted T cells, or PBMCs. Subjects who had been exposed to COVID-19, were actively infected with it, or had recovered from it provided the deeply sampled blood TCRbeta repertoires that made up the dataset. The repertoires were released in a freely available public database meant as a resource for research on the immune response to SARS-CoV-2. Samples were obtained from the ongoing ImmuneRACE study (first 160 participants) and from over 1,000 subjects provided by 6 global collaborators. Sample metadata almost always included a de-identified subject ID, COVID-19 status, age in years and sex. HLA class I and class II types, where available, came from metadata supplied by the sample provider rather than from assay-based typing. Broad study findings and their caveats: Clinical and demographic metadata were provided uncurated, with the amount varying by source and participant.

Enrolling through a virtual design, the prospective study's participants ranged in age from roughly 18 to 90 years and lived across 20 to 25 United States geographic areas. In the prospective study, cohorts were assigned on the basis of participant-reported clinical history obtained from a screening survey and a study questionnaire. For ImmuneRACE Cohort 3, a participant was defined as recovered based on two consecutive negative NP/OP PCR tests, clearance by a healthcare professional, or resolution of symptoms. Mobile phlebotomists in the prospective study collected whole blood, serum and a nasopharyngeal or oropharyngeal swab from every participant. Prospective study participants could optionally give additional blood draws and questionnaires over an approximately two-month period. Before DNA extraction, blood samples from the prospective study were shipped at room temperature or frozen. Turning to this clone: What antigen it recognizes has not been identified. No qualities accompany the bases; no much larger clone lies one base away.

CDR1 and CDR2 are read off the germline V gene as KGHSH and LQKENI. V lost 3 bases and J lost 5 bases; the stretch between them is 17 bases long. The cysteine opens and the phenylalanine closes a CDR3 of 15 amino acids. Only CDR3 DNA remains: 45 bases, in frame from the first base. The immunoSEQ Assay, a bias-controlled multiplex PCR, was used to amplify TCRbeta CDR3 regions from genomic DNA. The study's processing was this. The number of nucleated cells in each sample was estimated from the amplification of reference gene primers within the assay. Sequence reads were collapsed and filtered to measure the absolute abundance of every unique TCRbeta CDR3 rearrangement. Productive Simpson clonality was computed per sample as the square root of Simpson's diversity index over productive rearrangements. Held by TCRdb, this immuneACCESS table contains in-frame sequences only and omits some clones. Under half of the omission traces to an unresolved V gene where checked; the cause of the rest is unknown. V and J calls and clone size are those listed in that table; D and trimming were worked out from the DNA. A total of 200,000 to 250,000 clones appear in this sample, 70% to 85% of them only once. The top ten hold about 2% of the sample.

The sequence joins TRBV18 to TRBJ2-7, with the D gene call left open. The sequence came from a man aged 55 to 69 who had recovered from COVID-19. Sequencing was performed on PBMCs or T cells enriched from blood (not recorded which). The CDR3 has the sequence CASSPSRILIHEQYF. The DNA sequence is as follows: TGTGCCAGCTCACCGTCCAGGATCCTCATCCACGAGCAGTACTTC.